The T cell receptor beta chain under discussion was sequenced for a study of blood T cell repertoires in COVID-19. Authors' data handling: It was from reference gene primer amplification that nucleated cell counts were estimated. Generated by immunoSEQ multiplex PCR, the TCRdb table keeps only in-frame clones and is missing some. V and J calls and clone size follow that table, whereas D and trimming were derived from the DNA. Among under 95,000 clones listed, about 83% were seen once. From germline, CDR1 is PRHDT and CDR2 FYEKMQ (reference sequence). V lost 0 bases, J lost 2 bases, and 12 bases lay in between. The CDR3 spans 16 residues.

Source material: peripheral blood. The receptor comes from a woman at least 80 years old with acute or convalescent COVID-19. The chain links TRBV13 to TRBJ2-3; a possible D gene is TRBD2 (5 bases). In DNA form, the CDR3 reads TGTGCCAGCAGCTTAGGCCCCCGGGGAACCACAGATACGCAGTATTTT. It codes for CASSLGPRGTTDTQYF.